Reported below is one TCR beta chain. The target of this receptor is not known. Within one base of it there is no much larger clone, and no base qualities were kept. Samples from volunteer blood donors who had recovered from COVID-19 were contributed by a second Seattle source. Collaborating institutions collected whole blood in K2EDTA tubes following their own protocols. For TCRbeta analysis, collaborator samples were shipped as frozen whole blood, as isolated PBMCs, or as DNA extracted from either sample type. Reading from cysteine to phenylalanine, the CDR3 counts 13 amino acids. Only the CDR3 DNA stays, 39 bases, in frame from base 1. V is cut by 5 bases and J by 1 base, and the space between the germline ends is 9 bases. The CDR1 and CDR2 encoded by the germline V gene are SGHAT and FQNNGV. The immunoSEQ Assay, a bias-controlled multiplex PCR, was used to amplify TCRbeta CDR3 regions from genomic DNA. In the authors' own workflow: Within the assay, amplification of reference gene primers was used to estimate how many nucleated cells each sample contained. To quantify the absolute abundance of each unique TCRbeta CDR3 rearrangement, sequence reads were collapsed and filtered. For each sample, productive Simpson clonality was calculated by taking the square root of Simpson's diversity index across productive rearrangements. In TCRdb, the immuneACCESS table is reduced to in-frame sequences with V and J assigned. These tables do not hold every clone; where another copy was compared, an unresolved V gene accounts for under half, and the others remain unexplained. V and J calls and clone size follow that table, whereas D and trimming were derived from the DNA. Here the sample has over 200,000 clones; about 85% occur a single time. The ten largest account for 12% of the sample.

This sample was taken from a study of blood T cell repertoires in COVID-19 (dated by TCRdb to 2018 to 2020). Looking at the study overall: The collaborator samples originated in the United States, Italy and Spain and spanned the acute and convalescent phases of COVID-19. HLA class I and class II types, where available, came from metadata supplied by the sample provider rather than from assay-based typing. The sample metadata nearly always contained a de-identified subject ID, COVID-19 status, age in years and sex. The repertoires were released in a freely available public database meant as a resource for research on the immune response to SARS-CoV-2. Deeply sampled blood TCRbeta repertoires from subjects exposed to, actively infected with, or recovered from COVID-19 were included in the dataset. The prospective study material was composed of cDNA or gDNA derived from T cells, B-cell-depleted T cells, or PBMCs. The samples were drawn from two sources: the first 160 participants of the ongoing ImmuneRACE study, and 950 to 1,500 subjects contributed by 6 global collaborators.

On the study overall, not on this receptor specifically: Clinical and demographic metadata were provided uncurated, with the amount varying by source and participant.

This sequence originates from a woman between 18 and 30 years old who had recovered from COVID-19. Specimen: peripheral blood. The rearrangement joined TRBV11-2 to TRBJ2-7, with no confident D gene call. The CDR3 amino acid sequence is: CASSLELSYEQYF. Here is the DNA: TGTGCCAGCAGCCTTGAGTTGTCCTACGAGCAGTACTTC.